This T cell receptor beta chain appears in the sequencing data of a study of cytomegalovirus exposure and HLA in healthy donors. Study in general: In an early release, HLA-typed donors contributed 90 million or so unique TCR sequences.

CDR1 MNHEY and CDR2 SVGAGI come from the germline V gene. This CDR3 spans 13 amino acids. V lost 6 bases to trimming and J lost 1 base, with 6 bases between them. Regarding this clone: What it binds is not known.

The PCR made use of 60 Vbeta and 13 Jbeta primers. Measured with immunoSEQ multiplex PCR; TCRdb has only the in-frame clones, and not every one. The sample consists of over 150,000 clones, around 80% of them appearing once. Study outcomes and limitations: A prior analysis recorded that most TCR beta V segments were productive about 87% or about 30% of the time. Analysis was carried out at a later point, and it linked a missense DCLRE1C variant to TCR beta V- and J-gene trimming.

Sequencing was carried out using PBMCs. The clonotype originates from a woman aged 45-60 years in good health and CMV-seropositive. The gene calls are TRBV6-5 and TRBJ2-2; tentative D call: TRBD1 (5 bases). The CDR3: CASRQGNTGELFF. CDR3 nucleotides: TGTGCCAGCAGGCAGGGGAACACCGGGGAGCTGTTTTTT.